Listed below are T cell receptor beta chains from one sample, sequenced in a study of cytomegalovirus exposure and HLA in healthy donors. Only in-frame clones appear in the TCRdb table, and some are missing; sequencing was by immunoSEQ multiplex PCR. This sample has around 81,000 clones, with 55% to 75% found just once. The sequenced sample consisted of PBMCs. Receptor source: a man aged 25-40 years in good health and CMV-seropositive. Both conserved end residues are part of each CDR3. A D gene is named only where the DNA matches it firmly. Where a row states a size, it is once, few, many or the class of an expanded clone; other rows omit it.

V: TRBV28; D: TRBD2; size: .; J: TRBJ2-3; CDR3: CASSPGLAGGKRTDTQYF; DNA: TGTGCCAGCAGCCCCGGACTAGCGGGGGGGAAACGCACAGATACGCAGTATTTT
V: TRBV7-2; D: .; size: .; J: TRBJ2-7; CDR3: CASSPFAGSRYEQYF; DNA: TGTGCCAGCAGCCCCTTTGCGGGATCGAGGTACGAGCAGTACTTC
V: TRBV7-3; D: .; size: few; J: TRBJ2-7; CDR3: CASSLNSLVSSEQYF; DNA: TGTGCCAGCAGCTTAAATAGCTTGGTTTCGTCCGAGCAGTACTTC
V: TRBV7-2; D: .; size: .; J: TRBJ1-5; CDR3: CASSLGGPGGSGNQPQHF; DNA: TGTGCCAGCAGCTTAGGGGGCCCGGGGGGGTCGGGCAATCAGCCCCAGCATTTT
V: TRBV29-1; D: TRBD2; size: .; J: TRBJ2-5; CDR3: CSVGTSGGQTQYF; DNA: TGCAGCGTGGGGACTAGCGGGGGACAGACCCAGTACTTC
V: TRBV10-3; D: .; size: .; J: TRBJ2-2; CDR3: CATEGNGNTGELFF; DNA: TGTGCCACGGAGGGGAACGGGAACACCGGGGAGCTGTTTTTT
V: TRBV28; D: TRBD2; size: .; J: TRBJ2-7; CDR3: CASSFLSGRPTRQYF; DNA: TGTGCCAGCAGTTTTTTGAGCGGGAGACCTACGAGGCAGTACTTC
V: TRBV25-1; D: TRBD1; size: .; J: TRBJ1-4; CDR3: CASQVKGAGRRGELFF; DNA: TGTGCCAGCCAAGTCAAGGGGGCAGGGCGCAGAGGGGAACTGTTTTTT
V: TRBV18; D: TRBD1; size: few; J: TRBJ1-1; CDR3: CASSLGTGETEAFF; DNA: TGTGCCAGCTCACTCGGGACAGGGGAGACTGAAGCTTTCTTT
V: TRBV5-4; D: TRBD1; size: few; J: TRBJ2-7; CDR3: CASSLDRGRGEQYF; DNA: TGTGCCAGCAGCTTGGACAGGGGGCGAGGCGAGCAGTACTTC
V: TRBV6-5; D: .; size: few; J: TRBJ1-5; CDR3: CASSRDKGRPQHF; DNA: TGTGCCAGCAGTCGAGACAAAGGCCGGCCCCAGCATTTT
V: TRBV5-1; D: TRBD1; size: few; J: TRBJ2-2; CDR3: CASQTGAGELFF; DNA: TGCGCCAGCCAGACAGGGGCCGGGGAGCTGTTTTTT
V: TRBV29-1; D: TRBD1; size: .; J: TRBJ1-5; CDR3: CSVELETGCNQPQHF; DNA: TGCAGCGTTGAGCTAGAGACAGGGTGCAATCAGCCCCAGCATTTT
V: TRBV28; D: .; size: few; J: TRBJ2-7; CDR3: CASNRVNSYEQYF; DNA: TGTGCCAGCAACAGGGTGAACTCCTACGAGCAGTACTTC
V: TRBV5-4; D: TRBD1; size: .; J: TRBJ2-2; CDR3: CASSRTGGGGELFF; DNA: TGTGCCAGCAGCCGGACAGGGGGAGGCGGGGAGCTGTTTTTT
V: TRBV7-6; D: .; size: .; J: TRBJ2-6; CDR3: CASSLAWNSGLTF; DNA: TGTGCCAGCAGCTTAGCATGGAACTCGGGCCTGACTTTC
V: TRBV7-3; D: .; size: .; J: TRBJ1-1; CDR3: CASQAGESGTEAFF; DNA: TGTGCCAGCCAGGCAGGGGAGAGCGGCACTGAAGCTTTCTTT
V: TRBV28; D: TRBD2; size: few; J: TRBJ2-7; CDR3: CASTGGPYEQYF; DNA: TGTGCCAGCACGGGGGGGCCGTACGAGCAGTACTTC
V: TRBV28; D: .; size: .; J: TRBJ2-7; CDR3: CASTLDRLNSYEQYF; DNA: TGTGCCAGCACCCTTGACAGACTTAACTCCTACGAGCAGTACTTC
V: TRBV6-5; D: TRBD2; size: .; J: TRBJ2-7; CDR3: CASSYSLDGGAYEQYF; DNA: TGTGCCAGCAGTTATTCGCTCGACGGGGGGGCCTACGAGCAGTACTTC
V: TRBV28; D: .; size: few; J: TRBJ2-3; CDR3: CASTPPPGSTDTQYF; DNA: TGTGCCAGCACCCCCCCACCGGGGAGCACAGATACGCAGTATTTT
V: TRBV7-2; D: .; size: .; J: TRBJ1-1; CDR3: CASSAGAGGTEAFF; DNA: TGTGCCAGCAGCGCTGGAGCCGGAGGCACTGAAGCTTTCTTT
V: TRBV11-2; D: .; size: few; J: TRBJ2-3; CDR3: CASSLTSRSTDTQYF; DNA: TGTGCCAGCAGCTTAACTAGTAGGTCCACAGATACGCAGTATTTT
V: TRBV7-2; D: TRBD2; size: .; J: TRBJ2-3; CDR3: CASSPSGFTDTQYF; DNA: TGTGCCAGCAGCCCTAGCGGGTTCACAGATACGCAGTATTTT
V: TRBV25-1; D: .; size: .; J: TRBJ1-1; CDR3: CASSPGLQMNTEAFF; DNA: TGTGCCAGCAGTCCCGGGTTGCAAATGAACACTGAAGCTTTCTTT
V: TRBV6-5; D: .; size: .; J: TRBJ2-3; CDR3: CAYLLGGGGTDTQYF; DNA: TGTGCGTACCTCTTAGGAGGGGGGGGCACAGATACGCAGTATTTT
V: TRBV16; D: .; size: .; J: TRBJ2-7; CDR3: CASSPRVDEQYF; DNA: TGTGCCAGCAGCCCCAGGGTCGACGAGCAGTACTTC
V: TRBV6-1; D: .; size: .; J: TRBJ1-2; CDR3: CASSEGGVGYTF; DNA: TGTGCCAGCAGTGAGGGGGGGGTGGGCTACACCTTC
V: TRBV10-1; D: .; size: .; J: TRBJ2-7; CDR3: CASSARQDSYEQYF; DNA: TGCGCCAGCAGTGCCCGACAGGACTCCTACGAGCAGTACTTC
V: TRBV29-1; D: .; size: .; J: TRBJ2-7; CDR3: CSVEEPRYEQYF; DNA: TGCAGCGTTGAAGAGCCCAGATACGAGCAGTACTTC
V: TRBV4-2; D: .; size: .; J: TRBJ2-3; CDR3: CASSPGEWGMGTDTQYF; DNA: TGTGCCAGCAGCCCAGGGGAGTGGGGGATGGGCACAGATACGCAGTATTTT
V: TRBV9; D: TRBD2; size: .; J: TRBJ2-7; CDR3: CASSVEASGKGEQYF; DNA: TGTGCCAGCAGCGTAGAGGCTAGCGGAAAGGGGGAGCAGTACTTC
V: TRBV18; D: TRBD1; size: .; J: TRBJ1-2; CDR3: CASSPGTGTGYTF; DNA: TGTGCCAGCTCACCCGGGACAGGGACGGGCTACACCTTC
V: TRBV18; D: .; size: .; J: TRBJ2-7; CDR3: CASSPARHSYEQYF; DNA: TGTGCCAGCTCACCAGCGCGTCATTCCTACGAGCAGTACTTC
V: TRBV30; D: TRBD1; size: .; J: TRBJ2-7; CDR3: CAWSAGQVYEQYF; DNA: TGTGCCTGGAGCGCCGGACAGGTATACGAGCAGTACTTC
V: TRBV6-1; D: TRBD2; size: .; J: TRBJ2-5; CDR3: CASSESAGGRVETQYF; DNA: TGTGCCAGCAGTGAATCGGCGGGGGGTAGAGTGGAGACCCAGTACTTC
V: TRBV25-1; D: TRBD2; size: .; J: TRBJ2-3; CDR3: CASSELTSGKGDTQYF; DNA: TGTGCCAGCAGTGAACTGACTAGCGGGAAAGGAGATACGCAGTATTTT
V: TRBV5-1; D: TRBD2; size: .; J: TRBJ2-3; CDR3: CASSLGYRLAGAESTDTQYF; DNA: TGCGCCAGCAGCTTGGGGTATCGACTAGCGGGGGCCGAAAGCACAGATACGCAGTATTTT
V: TRBV29-1; D: TRBD1; size: .; J: TRBJ1-4; CDR3: CSVTGSTNEKLFF; DNA: TGCAGCGTGACAGGGTCAACTAATGAAAAACTGTTTTTT
V: TRBV6-1; D: TRBD1; size: once; J: TRBJ1-1; CDR3: CASTQRDRGTEAFF; DNA: TGTGCCAGCACCCAGAGGGACAGGGGCACTGAAGCTTTCTTT
V: TRBV7-6; D: TRBD2; size: .; J: TRBJ2-7; CDR3: CASSLASGTSGVYEQYF; DNA: TGTGCCAGCAGCTTAGCTTCCGGGACTAGCGGGGTCTACGAGCAGTACTTC
V: TRBV5-1; D: TRBD1; size: .; J: TRBJ1-2; CDR3: CASSSTGGDYGYTF; DNA: TGCGCCAGCAGTTCTACAGGGGGTGACTATGGCTACACCTTC
V: TRBV11-3; D: TRBD1; size: once; J: TRBJ2-3; CDR3: CASGTGTDTQYF; DNA: TGTGCCAGCGGGACAGGTACAGATACGCAGTATTTT
V: TRBV7-9; D: TRBD2; size: few; J: TRBJ2-3; CDR3: CATPPPGSGMLDTQYF; DNA: TGTGCCACCCCGCCCCCCGGTAGCGGGATGTTGGATACGCAGTATTTT
V: TRBV6-6; D: TRBD2; size: .; J: TRBJ2-1; CDR3: CASSYGGGAKFF; DNA: TGTGCCAGCAGTTATGGCGGGGGGGCCAAGTTCTTC
V: TRBV5-1; D: TRBD2; size: .; J: TRBJ2-3; CDR3: CASSLVLAGGTDTQYF; DNA: TGCGCCAGCAGCTTGGTTCTAGCGGGGGGTACGGATACGCAGTATTTT
V: TRBV28; D: TRBD2; size: .; J: TRBJ2-2; CDR3: CASRPGLAPPGELFF; DNA: TGTGCCAGCAGACCGGGACTAGCCCCACCCGGGGAGCTGTTTTTT
V: TRBV18; D: TRBD1; size: few; J: TRBJ1-1; CDR3: CASSPRTGGLGNTEAFF; DNA: TGTGCCAGCTCACCACGGACAGGGGGTTTAGGGAACACTGAAGCTTTCTTT
V: TRBV5-8; D: TRBD2; size: .; J: TRBJ2-3; CDR3: CASSRLAGTDTQYF; DNA: TGTGCCAGCAGCAGACTAGCGGGGACAGATACGCAGTATTTT
V: TRBV9; D: TRBD2; size: few; J: TRBJ2-3; CDR3: CASSPRTSGRGTDTQYF; DNA: TGTGCCAGCAGTCCTAGGACTAGCGGTCGGGGAACAGATACGCAGTATTTT
V: TRBV9; D: TRBD2; size: .; J: TRBJ2-1; CDR3: CASSGSKTSGTFYNEQFF; DNA: TGTGCCAGCAGCGGGTCCAAGACTAGCGGGACTTTTTACAATGAGCAGTTCTTC
V: TRBV10-3; D: .; size: .; J: TRBJ2-7; CDR3: CAIRRTGAYEQYF; DNA: TGTGCCATCAGGCGGACGGGAGCCTACGAGCAGTACTTC
V: TRBV4-1; D: TRBD2; size: .; J: TRBJ2-3; CDR3: CASSQGLAGSSDTQYF; DNA: TGCGCCAGCAGCCAAGGACTAGCGGGGTCCTCAGATACGCAGTATTTT
V: TRBV9; D: TRBD1; size: .; J: TRBJ2-3; CDR3: CASSATRGRVTDTQYF; DNA: TGTGCCAGCAGCGCAACCAGGGGGCGCGTTACAGATACGCAGTATTTT
V: TRBV7-9; D: TRBD2; size: .; J: TRBJ2-3; CDR3: CASSPGTSGRSTDTQYF; DNA: TGTGCCAGCAGCCCTGGGACTAGCGGGCGGAGCACAGATACGCAGTATTTT
V: TRBV28; D: TRBD2; size: .; J: TRBJ2-1; CDR3: CASRGGLAGGNEQFF; DNA: TGTGCCAGCAGAGGGGGACTAGCGGGAGGTAATGAGCAGTTCTTC
V: TRBV4-1; D: TRBD2; size: once; J: TRBJ2-7; CDR3: CASSPQGLAGGPSYEQYF; DNA: TGCGCCAGCAGCCCCCAGGGACTAGCGGGAGGGCCTTCCTACGAGCAGTACTTC
V: TRBV5-1; D: .; size: few; J: TRBJ1-1; CDR3: CASSLLDTSEAFF; DNA: TGCGCCAGCAGCTTGCTGGACACGAGTGAAGCTTTCTTT